A selection of T cell receptor beta chains follows, all from one sample in a study of cytomegalovirus exposure and HLA in healthy donors. Measured with immunoSEQ multiplex PCR; TCRdb has only the in-frame clones, and not every one. The sample yields about 180,000 clones, almost 85% seen once. Material for sequencing was PBMCs. These receptors were obtained from a girl between 5 and 17 years old in good health and CMV-seropositive. CDR3s include the opening cysteine and the closing phenylalanine or tryptophan. Each record gives: V gene, D gene, clone size, J gene, CDR3 DNA, CDR3 protein. D genes are given only for firm matches. Part of the rows lack a size; the others show once, few, many or a class for expanded clones.

V gene: TRBV7-3
D gene: TRBD2
clone size: .
J gene: TRBJ2-7
CDR3 DNA: TGTGCCAGCAGCTTGGGACTAGGGGCATCCTACGAGCAGTACTTC
CDR3 protein: CASSLGLGASYEQYF

V gene: TRBV5-5
D gene: .
clone size: .
J gene: TRBJ1-6
CDR3 DNA: TGTGCCAGCAGCCCGGCGGGCGGGGGGGCTTCACCCCTCCACTTT
CDR3 protein: CASSPAGGGASPLHF

V gene: TRBV7-9
D gene: TRBD1
clone size: .
J gene: TRBJ1-1
CDR3 DNA: TGTGCCAGCAGCCGACAGGGAGATGAAGCTTTCTTT
CDR3 protein: CASSRQGDEAFF

V gene: TRBV19
D gene: .
clone size: .
J gene: TRBJ2-1
CDR3 DNA: TGTGCCAGTAGTATGAACAGGCACAATGAGCAGTTCTTC
CDR3 protein: CASSMNRHNEQFF

V gene: TRBV11-2
D gene: .
clone size: .
J gene: TRBJ2-3
CDR3 DNA: TGTGCCAGCAAAGTAGGCACAGATACGCAGTATTTT
CDR3 protein: CASKVGTDTQYF

V gene: TRBV5-1
D gene: .
clone size: .
J gene: TRBJ1-1
CDR3 DNA: TGCGCCAGCAGCTCACAGGGTGGGACCGCTGAAGCTTTCTTT
CDR3 protein: CASSSQGGTAEAFF

V gene: TRBV30
D gene: .
clone size: .
J gene: TRBJ1-5
CDR3 DNA: TGTGCCTGGAGTGTCCCGGGGGGCAATCAGCCCCAGCATTTT
CDR3 protein: CAWSVPGGNQPQHF

V gene: TRBV30
D gene: TRBD1
clone size: .
J gene: TRBJ1-1
CDR3 DNA: TGTGCCTGGGGGACAGGGGTAAATGAAGCTTTCTTT
CDR3 protein: CAWGTGVNEAFF

V gene: TRBV9
D gene: .
clone size: .
J gene: TRBJ2-7
CDR3 DNA: TGTGCCAGCAGCGCCGGGGTAGAGAGGGTCTACGAGCAGTACTTC
CDR3 protein: CASSAGVERVYEQYF

V gene: TRBV9
D gene: TRBD1
clone size: .
J gene: TRBJ1-1
CDR3 DNA: TGTGCCAGCAGCGTTAAGGGGGCGAACACTGAAGCTTTCTTT
CDR3 protein: CASSVKGANTEAFF

V gene: TRBV4-2
D gene: .
clone size: .
J gene: TRBJ2-7
CDR3 DNA: TGTGCCAGCAGCCAAGTTCAGGGGAGTTTTTACGAGCAGTACTTC
CDR3 protein: CASSQVQGSFYEQYF

V gene: TRBV7-3
D gene: .
clone size: few
J gene: TRBJ1-2
CDR3 DNA: TGTGCCAGCAGCCCCACGGGGGGCCAAGGCTATGGCTACACCTTC
CDR3 protein: CASSPTGGQGYGYTF

V gene: TRBV6-5
D gene: TRBD1
clone size: .
J gene: TRBJ2-7
CDR3 DNA: TGTGCCAGCAGGCCGGGACAGGCGCCCTACGAGCAGTACTTC
CDR3 protein: CASRPGQAPYEQYF

V gene: TRBV6-6
D gene: .
clone size: .
J gene: TRBJ1-1
CDR3 DNA: TGTGCCAGCAGTTACGGGGGAGGCTCTCAAGCTTTCTTT
CDR3 protein: CASSYGGGSQAFF

V gene: TRBV30
D gene: .
clone size: .
J gene: TRBJ2-3
CDR3 DNA: TGTGCCTGGAGTGTGAAAGGGGGAGATACGCAGTATTTT
CDR3 protein: CAWSVKGGDTQYF

V gene: TRBV7-9
D gene: .
clone size: .
J gene: TRBJ2-3
CDR3 DNA: TGTGCCAGCAGGCCAGAAGATACGCAGTATTTT
CDR3 protein: CASRPEDTQYF

V gene: TRBV7-3
D gene: TRBD2
clone size: .
J gene: TRBJ2-1
CDR3 DNA: TGTGCCAGCAGCTTATCTCCTAGCGGGGGTAAGAGTGAGCAGTTCTTC
CDR3 protein: CASSLSPSGGKSEQFF

V gene: TRBV15
D gene: TRBD1
clone size: .
J gene: TRBJ2-3
CDR3 DNA: TGTGCCACCAGCATCCTGACAGGGGCTGTAGATACGCAGTATTTT
CDR3 protein: CATSILTGAVDTQYF

V gene: TRBV6-5
D gene: .
clone size: .
J gene: TRBJ2-7
CDR3 DNA: TGTGCCAGCAGTTACACTAGGGCAGTTCCCGCCTACGAGCAGTACTTC
CDR3 protein: CASSYTRAVPAYEQYF

V gene: TRBV19
D gene: TRBD1
clone size: .
J gene: TRBJ2-5
CDR3 DNA: TGTGCCAGTACTGGGACAGGGCTAGAGACCCAGTACTTC
CDR3 protein: CASTGTGLETQYF